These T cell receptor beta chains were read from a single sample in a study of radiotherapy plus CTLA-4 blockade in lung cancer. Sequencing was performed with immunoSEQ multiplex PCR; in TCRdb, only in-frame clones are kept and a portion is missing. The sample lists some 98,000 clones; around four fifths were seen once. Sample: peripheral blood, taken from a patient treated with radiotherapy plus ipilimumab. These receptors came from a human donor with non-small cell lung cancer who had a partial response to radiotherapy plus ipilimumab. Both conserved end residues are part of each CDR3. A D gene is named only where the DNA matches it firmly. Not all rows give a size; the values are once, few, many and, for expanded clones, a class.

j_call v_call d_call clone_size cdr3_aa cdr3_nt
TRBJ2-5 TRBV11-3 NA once CASSPRAPSGQETQYF TGTGCCAGCAGCCCGAGGGCGCCTTCCGGACAAGAGACCCAGTACTTC
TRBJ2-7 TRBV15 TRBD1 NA CATSRGDSSYEQYF TGTGCCACCAGCAGAGGGGACAGTTCCTACGAGCAGTACTTC
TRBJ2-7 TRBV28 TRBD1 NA CASRGQTYEQYF TGTGCCAGCAGGGGACAGACCTACGAGCAGTACTTC
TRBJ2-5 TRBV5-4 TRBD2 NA CASRPSGGTSDQYF TGTGCCAGCAGGCCAAGCGGGGGGACCTCAGACCAGTACTTC
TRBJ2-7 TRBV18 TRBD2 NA CASSPTGLAGPYEQYF TGTGCCAGCTCACCAACGGGACTAGCGGGACCCTACGAGCAGTACTTC
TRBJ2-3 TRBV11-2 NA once CASSRGSSTDTQYF TGTGCCAGCAGCCGCGGGTCCTCCACAGATACGCAGTATTTT
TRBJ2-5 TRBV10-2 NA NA CASRDTGRETQYF TGCGCCAGCAGGGATACAGGGAGAGAGACCCAGTACTTC
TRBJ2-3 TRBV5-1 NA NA CASSFGADTQYF TGCGCCAGCAGCTTCGGGGCAGATACGCAGTATTTT
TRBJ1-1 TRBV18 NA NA CASSPLSGDTEAFF TGTGCCAGCTCACCCTTGTCCGGGGACACTGAAGCTTTCTTT
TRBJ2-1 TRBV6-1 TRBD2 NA CASSEATGREAYNEQFF TGTGCCAGCAGTGAAGCGACTGGGCGGGAGGCATACAATGAGCAGTTCTTC
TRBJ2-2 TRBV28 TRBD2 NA CASSPRPGLAGGPIGELFF TGTGCCAGCAGCCCCCGGCCCGGACTAGCGGGAGGGCCGATCGGGGAGCTGTTTTTT
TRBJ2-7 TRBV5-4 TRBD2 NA CASYFWTSSGEQYF TGTGCCAGCTACTTTTGGACTAGTTCAGGCGAGCAGTACTTC
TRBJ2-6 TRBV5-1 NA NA CASSGDSGANVLTF TGCGCCAGCTCCGGGGACTCTGGGGCCAACGTCCTGACTTTC
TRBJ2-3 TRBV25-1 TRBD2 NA CASGLAGGTDTQYF TGTGCCAGCGGACTAGCGGGAGGCACAGATACGCAGTATTTT
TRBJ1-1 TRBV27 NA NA CASSLRGLNTEAFF TGTGCCAGCAGTTTACGTGGCCTGAACACTGAAGCTTTCTTT
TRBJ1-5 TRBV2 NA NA CASSEARPGGQPQHF TGTGCCAGCAGTGAAGCCAGGCCGGGGGGTCAGCCCCAGCATTTT
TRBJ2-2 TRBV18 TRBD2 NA CASSPSTGGGELFF TGTGCCAGCTCACCGTCGACGGGAGGGGGGGAGCTGTTTTTT
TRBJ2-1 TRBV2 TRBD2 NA CASRRIAGNDNEQFF TGTGCCAGCAGACGAATAGCGGGAAATGACAATGAGCAGTTCTTC
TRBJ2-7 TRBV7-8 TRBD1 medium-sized CASSIWTGGPYEQYF TGTGCCAGCAGCATTTGGACAGGGGGGCCCTACGAGCAGTACTTC
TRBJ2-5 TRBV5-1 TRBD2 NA CASSFTSGQGETQYF TGCGCCAGCAGCTTTACTAGCGGGCAGGGGGAGACCCAGTACTTC
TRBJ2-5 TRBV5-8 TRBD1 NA CASSLGTGKGQETQYF TGTGCCAGCAGCTTGGGGACAGGGAAAGGGCAAGAGACCCAGTACTTC
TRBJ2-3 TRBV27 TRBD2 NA CASSRIGAGRTDTQYF TGTGCCAGCAGCCGCATAGGAGCGGGGCGCACAGATACGCAGTATTTT
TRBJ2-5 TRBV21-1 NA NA CASSKACLAGEPDTKETQYF TGTGCCAGCAGCAAAGCGTGCCTAGCGGGGGAACCAGATACCAAAGAGACCCAGTACTTC
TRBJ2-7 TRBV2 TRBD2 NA CASSELAGVYEQYF TGTGCCAGCAGTGAGTTAGCGGGAGTCTACGAGCAGTACTTC
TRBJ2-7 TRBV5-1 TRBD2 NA CASSPKGEGVYEQYF TGCGCCAGCAGCCCTAAAGGGGAGGGTGTCTACGAGCAGTACTTC
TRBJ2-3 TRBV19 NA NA CASSMIAGRFADTQYF TGTGCCAGTAGTATGATCGCAGGGCGGTTCGCAGATACGCAGTATTTT
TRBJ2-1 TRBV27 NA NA CASSLSEAREQFF TGTGCCAGCAGTTTATCCGAAGCGCGTGAGCAGTTCTTC
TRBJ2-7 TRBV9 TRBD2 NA CASSVSGSSFYEQYF TGTGCCAGCAGCGTTAGCGGGAGTTCGTTTTACGAGCAGTACTTC
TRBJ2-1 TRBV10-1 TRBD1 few CASRLGQGAPSDEQFF TGCGCCAGCAGACTTGGACAGGGGGCGCCGAGTGATGAGCAGTTCTTC
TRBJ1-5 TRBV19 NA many CASSQAEDQPQHF TGTGCCAGTAGTCAGGCGGAGGATCAGCCCCAGCATTTT
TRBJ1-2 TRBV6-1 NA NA CASSPQGYGYTF TGTGCCAGCAGTCCACAGGGTTATGGCTACACCTTC
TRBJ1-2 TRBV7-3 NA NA CASSSTPGLGYTF TGTGCCAGCAGCTCCACCCCAGGACTTGGCTACACCTTC
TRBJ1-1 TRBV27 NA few CASSFGDLGNTEAFF TGTGCCAGCAGTTTTGGGGACTTGGGGAACACTGAAGCTTTCTTT
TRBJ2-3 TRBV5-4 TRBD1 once CASSARDRVTDTQYF TGTGCCAGCAGCGCCCGGGACAGGGTGACAGATACGCAGTATTTT
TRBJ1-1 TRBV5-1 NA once CASSLILNTEAFF TGCGCCAGCAGCTTGATATTGAACACTGAAGCTTTCTTT
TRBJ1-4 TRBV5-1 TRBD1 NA CASSSTGADNEKLFF TGCGCCAGCAGCTCGACAGGGGCGGATAATGAAAAACTGTTTTTT
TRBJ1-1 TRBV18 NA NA CASSPPARENTEAFF TGTGCCAGCTCACCACCAGCAAGAGAAAACACTGAAGCTTTCTTT
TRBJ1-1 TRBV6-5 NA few CASSYSPGENTEAFF TGTGCCAGCAGTTACTCCCCGGGAGAGAACACTGAAGCTTTCTTT
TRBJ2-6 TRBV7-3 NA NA CASSFKQSGANVLTF TGTGCCAGCAGCTTTAAACAGTCTGGGGCCAACGTCCTGACTTTC
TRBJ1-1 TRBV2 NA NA CASQIGGGLTEAFF TGTGCCAGCCAAATCGGGGGGGGGTTGACTGAAGCTTTCTTT